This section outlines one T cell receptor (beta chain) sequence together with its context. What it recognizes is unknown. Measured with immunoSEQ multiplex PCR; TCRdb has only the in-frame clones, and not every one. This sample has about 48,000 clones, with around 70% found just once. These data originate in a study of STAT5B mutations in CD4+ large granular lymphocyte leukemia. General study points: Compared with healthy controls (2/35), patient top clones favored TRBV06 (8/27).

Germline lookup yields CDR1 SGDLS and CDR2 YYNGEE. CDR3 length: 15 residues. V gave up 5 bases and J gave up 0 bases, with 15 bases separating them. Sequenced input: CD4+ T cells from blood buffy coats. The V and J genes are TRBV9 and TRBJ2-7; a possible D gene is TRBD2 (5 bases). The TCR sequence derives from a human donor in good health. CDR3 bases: TGTGCCAGCAGTCCTTATGCGGGTCCCTCCTACGAGCAGTACTTC. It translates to CASSPYAGPSYEQYF.